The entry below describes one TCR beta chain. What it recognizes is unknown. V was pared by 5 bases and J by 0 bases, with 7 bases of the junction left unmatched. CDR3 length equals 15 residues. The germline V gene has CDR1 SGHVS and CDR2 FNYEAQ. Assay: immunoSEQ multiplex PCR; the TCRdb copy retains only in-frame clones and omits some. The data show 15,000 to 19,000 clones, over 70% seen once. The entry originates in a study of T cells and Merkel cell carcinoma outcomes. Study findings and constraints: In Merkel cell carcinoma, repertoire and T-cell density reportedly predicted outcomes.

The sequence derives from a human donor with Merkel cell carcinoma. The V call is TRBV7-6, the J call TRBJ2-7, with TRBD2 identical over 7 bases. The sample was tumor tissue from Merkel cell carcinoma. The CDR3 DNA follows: TGTGCCAGCAGCCGATCTAGCGGCCCCTCCTACGAGCAGTACTTC. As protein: CASSRSSGPSYEQYF.